The present T cell receptor beta chain was sequenced within a study of T cell responses to AZD1222 COVID-19 vaccine. As regards this clone: Its antigen is unknown.

Study observations and caveats: Per reports, nearly half of all spike-specific TCRs target regions that are unmutated in variants. Dominant at 160-218 and 743-854, vaccine-associated CD4 TCRs also spanned spike.

Sequenced by immunoSEQ multiplex PCR; TCRdb stores in-frame clones only, minus some. The sample contains 65,000 to 100,000 clones, approximately 90% of which appear only once. The source material was peripheral blood, sampled 28 days after the second AZD1222 dose. The clonotype originates from an adult who received the AZD1222 COVID-19 vaccine.

CDR3 DNA sequence: TGTGCCAGCAGCTTTCGGGGGCAAAACACTGAAGCTTTCTTT. It is translated as CASSFRGQNTEAFF. The chain links TRBV7-9 to TRBJ1-1, with D possibly TRBD1 on 6 matching bases. The ends were cut back, 3 bases at V and 2 bases at J, with 10 bases in the middle. Germline V gene sequence: CDR1 SEHNR, CDR2 FQNEAQ (reference sequence). The CDR3 spans 14 residues.